The 30 T cell receptor beta chains given below trace back to one sample, sequenced in a study of beta chain features in type 1 diabetes. Study outcomes and limitations: Shorter TCRB CDR3s, moderately but significantly so, marked every one of the four CD4+ subsets in Type 1 diabetes patients.

The whole isolated RNA underwent reverse transcription, so sequencing captured expressed TCRB transcripts. Data came from immunoSEQ multiplex PCR; TCRdb stores just in-frame clones and leaves some out. This table has 150,000 to 180,000 clones, around a tenth appearing once. The antigens these receptors bind are not known. Sequenced: central memory CD4+ T cells from blood. The receptors originated from a man younger than 40 with type 1 diabetes.

Ten or more counts support this clone. The rearrangement joins TRBV27 to TRBJ2-7; TRBD2 aligns across 8 bases. CDR1 is MNHEY, CDR2 SMNVEV, per germline (reference sequence). The V and J ends lost 3 bases and 5 bases, in that order; junction bases with no gene match: 18. This CDR3 has 18 residues. DNA for the CDR3: TGTGCCAGCAGTTTCGAAGCGGGAGCTACCCGTCCCCTCCACGAGCAGTACTTC. This sequence encodes CASSFEAGATRPLHEQYF.

The J gene is TRBJ1-1, the V gene TRBV5-1; tentatively, D is TRBD1 (6 bases). Trimming removed 4 bases from V and 3 bases from J, with 10 bases in between. The CDR3 spans 13 residues. Germline CDR1 and CDR2: SGHRS and YFSETQ. The DNA for the CDR3 is TGCGCCAGCAGCCCACAGGGATACACTGAAGCTTTCTTT. It specifies CASSPQGYTEAFF.

The chain links TRBV9 to TRBJ2-1; maybe TRBD1 (6 bases). Per the germline V gene, CDR1 is SGDLS and CDR2 is YYNGEE. The CDR3 covers 12 residues. The V end was cut by 6 bases, the J end by 8 bases, with 12 bases between. This chain's CDR3 is CASTGAGDEQFF. For the CDR3, the DNA is TGTGCCAGCACTGGGGCAGGGGATGAGCAGTTCTTC.

This clone was picked up one time. The chain carries TRBV2 and TRBJ2-4; D may be TRBD1 (5 bases). This CDR3 is 14 amino acids long. V lost 6 bases, J lost 1 base, and 10 bases lay in between. CDR1 SNHLY and CDR2 FYNNEI come from the germline V gene. The CDR3 loop reads CASRPTVAKNIQYF. As DNA, the CDR3 is TGTGCCAGCAGGCCGACAGTGGCCAAAAACATTCAGTACTTC.

This clone was seen a few times. V usage is TRBV4-1 and J usage is TRBJ2-7; 7 bases are shared with TRBD2. J was trimmed by 7 bases and V by 3 bases; bases with no gene match: 12. The CDR3 totals 15 residues. Germline CDR1 reads MGHRA; CDR2 reads YSYEKL. In DNA, the CDR3 is TGCGCCAGCAGCCAGGCGGGAGACATGGTGGGGGAGCAGTACTTC. It is translated as CASSQAGDMVGEQYF.

In this sample, this clone turned up a few times. This chain links TRBV5-1 with TRBJ2-3; 11 nucleotides line up with TRBD2. The CDR3 consists of 16 residues. V lost 6 bases, J lost 5 bases, and 11 bases stayed unmatched. In germline, CDR1 is SGHRS, CDR2 YFSETQ. Here the CDR3 DNA reads TGCGCCAGCAAACCCTCGAGTCTAGCGGGAGGAGATACGCAGTATTTT. This sequence encodes CASKPSSLAGGDTQYF.

This chain links TRBV11-1 with TRBJ2-7; D ambiguous. The CDR3 runs 15 residues. Per the germline V gene, CDR1 is SGHAT and CDR2 is FQDESV (reference sequence). The V end was cut by 4 bases, the J end by 3 bases, with 16 bases between. The CDR3 DNA reads TGTGCCAGCAGCTCTCGGCAGGCAAACAACTACGAGCAGTACTTC. Encoded protein: CASSSRQANNYEQYF.

V gene TRBV19 combines with J gene TRBJ1-1; D perhaps matches TRBD1 (6 bases). CDR3 length: 12 residues. Germline lookup yields CDR1 LNHDA and CDR2 SQIVND (reference sequence). Trimming pared 6 bases from V and 4 bases from J, leaving 9 bases between. The CDR3 reads CASSHRVTEAFF. CDR3 coding DNA: TGTGCCAGTAGCCACAGGGTCACTGAAGCTTTCTTT.

This clone was counted between two and nine times. The rearrangement uses TRBV18 and TRBJ1-3, with 7 bases fitting TRBD1. V shed 5 bases, J shed 4 bases, and the junction held 14 bases outside the gene matches. Per germline, CDR1 KGHSH and CDR2 LQKENI. The CDR3 is made up of 17 amino acids. The CDR3 nucleotides are TGTGCCAGCTCAGCAACCCAGGGGGGAAGAATCGGAAACACCATATATTTT. The encoded protein is CASSATQGGRIGNTIYF.

The chain couples TRBV6-6 to TRBJ2-1; TRBD2 might be the D (5 bases). Germline-derived CDR1 and CDR2 are MNHNY and SVGAGI (reference sequence). The V end lost 8 bases, the J end lost 6 bases, and 14 bases lay between the germline ends. The CDR3 sequence is 13 residues long. CDR3 region: CASFLGVGNEQFF. As DNA, the CDR3 is TGTGCCAGCTTCCTGGGAGTGGGCAATGAGCAGTTCTTC.

This clone showed up just a few times. The chain links TRBV9 to TRBJ2-3; 9 bases align to TRBD2. V lost 3 bases and J lost 1; bases outside the gene matches: 9. There are 17 residues in the CDR3. From germline, CDR1 is SGDLS and CDR2 YYNGEE. Here the CDR3 DNA reads TGTGCCAGCAGCGCCGGACTTGGCGGGAGGGGCACAGATACGCAGTATTTT. Protein sequence: CASSAGLGGRGTDTQYF.

The chain recombines TRBV15 with TRBJ2-3; TRBD2 agrees at 11 bases. The germline CDR1 and CDR2 sequences are LNHNV and YYDKDF (reference sequence). The CDR3 is made up of 17 amino acids. J gave up 1 base and V 3 bases, and 6 bases lay outside the gene matches. The CDR3 loop is CATSRAPGLAGTDTQYF. The CDR3 DNA follows: TGTGCCACCAGCAGGGCCCCGGGACTAGCGGGCACAGATACGCAGTATTTT.

This chain links TRBV29-1 with TRBJ1-3, with unresolved D. The CDR3 totals 13 residues. Germline CDR1 reads SQVTM; CDR2 reads ANQGSEA. V lost 2 bases and J 0 bases, leaving 5 bases between the germline ends. CDR3 amino acids: CSVELISGNTIYF. The CDR3 DNA reads TGCAGCGTTGAACTAATCTCTGGAAACACCATATATTTT.

The chain carries TRBV7-3 and TRBJ2-7, with 10 bases that match TRBD2. CDR1 is SGHTA and CDR2 is FQGTGA in the germline V gene. Trimming took 5 bases from V and 4 from J; bases not matched to a gene: 8. The CDR3 spans 15 residues. The CDR3 nucleotides are TGTGCCAGCAGCCGGACTAGCGGACCCATGTACGAGCAGTACTTC. As protein: CASSRTSGPMYEQYF.

The chain links TRBV5-4 to TRBJ2-6; no firm D call. V lost 0 bases and J 0 bases, leaving 4 bases between the germline ends. The CDR3 is 15 amino acids. Per germline, CDR1 SGHNT and CDR2 YYREEE (reference sequence). The CDR3 DNA reads as TGTGCCAGCAGCTTGGTTTACTCTGGGGCCAACGTCCTGACTTTC. Protein: CASSLVYSGANVLTF.

The J gene is TRBJ1-5, the V gene TRBV27, with TRBD1 identical over 7 bases. With 7 bases clipped from V and 2 bases from J, the junction kept 5 bases outside the gene matches. The CDR3 covers 14 residues. Germline V CDR1 and CDR2: MNHEY, SMNVEV (reference sequence). In nucleotides, the CDR3 is TGTGCCAGCAAAGGGGGCCTTGGCAATCAGCCCCAGCATTTT. It translates to CASKGGLGNQPQHF.

The rearrangement uses TRBV5-1 and TRBJ2-1; 8 nucleotides line up with TRBD2. The J segment lost 0 bases and the V segment lost 5 bases, leaving 13 bases of the junction unmatched. Germline V gene data show CDR1 as SGHRS and CDR2 as YFSETQ. This CDR3 has 18 amino acids. The CDR3 DNA reads as TGCGCCAGCAGACCGGGACTAGGAGAAAAGAGCTCCTACAATGAGCAGTTCTTC. Residues: CASRPGLGEKSSYNEQFF. The full variable domain, in which reference TRBV5-1 and TRBJ2-1 provide the parts outside the CDR3, is KAGVTQTPRYLIKTRGQQVTLSCSPISGHRSVSWYQQTPGQGLQFLFEYFSETQRNKGNFPGRFSGRQFSNSRSEMNVSTLELGDSALYLCASRPGLGEKSSYNEQFFGPGTRLTVL.

This clone was seen only a few times. The V call is TRBV15, the J call TRBJ2-7; 9 bases match TRBD2. The CDR3 has 15 amino acids. V shed 6 bases, J shed 5 bases, and the junction held 11 bases outside the gene matches. CDR1 and CDR2 (germline): LNHNV, YYDKDF (reference sequence). CDR3 in amino acids: CATRPGLAGTDEQYF. The CDR3 nucleotides are TGTGCCACCAGGCCCGGCCTAGCGGGGACTGACGAGCAGTACTTC.

The V and J genes are TRBV5-1 and TRBJ2-7; 11 positions agree with TRBD2. The CDR3 is 16 amino acids. The germline CDR1 and CDR2 sequences are SGHRS and YFSETQ. The V and J ends lost 3 bases and 0 bases, in that order; junction bases with no gene match: 5. This CDR3 reads CASSWGTSGYSYEQYF. In nucleotides, the CDR3 is TGCGCCAGCAGCTGGGGGACTAGCGGATACTCCTACGAGCAGTACTTC.

This clone was counted between two and nine times. The V call is TRBV11-2, the J call TRBJ2-5; 7 nucleotides line up with TRBD1. Germline-derived CDR1 and CDR2 are SGHAT and FQNNGV. This CDR3 spans 13 amino acids. J was trimmed by 1 base and V by 4 bases; bases with no gene match: 0. CDR3: CASSWDSQETQYF. In DNA, the CDR3 is TGTGCCAGCAGCTGGGACAGCCAAGAGACCCAGTACTTC.

This clone was found a few times. The chain joins TRBV6-5 to TRBJ1-1, with D perhaps TRBD1 (5 bases). The CDR3 runs 14 residues. The ends were cut back, 8 bases at V and 5 bases at J, with 18 bases in the middle. The V gene's germline CDR1 is MNHEY and CDR2 SVGAGI. The CDR3 protein is CASQGIGGLTEAFF. CDR3 DNA sequence: TGTGCCAGCCAGGGCATTGGGGGACTGACTGAAGCTTTCTTT.

The chain uses TRBV7-9 and TRBJ2-1; 8 positions agree with TRBD2. With V trimmed by 11 bases and J by 4 bases, 7 bases remained unmatched. The germline gives CDR1 SEHNR, CDR2 FQNEAQ (reference sequence). The CDR3 length is 13 residues. The CDR3 protein is CAARTSHYNEQFF. CDR3 nucleotide sequence: TGTGCCGCTCGGACTAGCCATTACAATGAGCAGTTCTTC.

This clone was observed a few times. The chain is built from TRBV19 and TRBJ1-5; tentatively, D is TRBD1 (6 bases). The germline V gene encodes CDR1 LNHDA and CDR2 SQIVND (reference sequence). V lost 7 bases and J 1 base, leaving 11 bases between the germline ends. The CDR3 runs 14 residues. This chain's CDR3 is CASNGRGSNQPQHF. As DNA, the CDR3 is TGTGCCAGTAACGGCAGGGGAAGCAATCAGCCCCAGCATTTT.

This clone was counted only a few times. The gene calls are TRBV28 and TRBJ2-5, with 12 bases that match TRBD1. V was pared by 4 bases and J by 4 bases, with 10 bases of the junction left unmatched. The CDR3 loop spans 17 amino acids. Germline CDR1 and CDR2: MDHEN and SYDVKM. The CDR3 bases are TGTGCCAGCAGTTCCATGATGGGACAGGGGGCAGGAGAGACCCAGTACTTC. Translating gives CASSSMMGQGAGETQYF.

In its sample, this clone was seen a few times. CDR3 nucleotide sequence: TGTGCCAGCAGTTTGACAGGAATGATCGAAAAACTGTTTTTT. Encoded protein: CASSLTGMIEKLFF. V and J are TRBV6-6 and TRBJ1-4; a possible D gene is TRBD1 (6 bases). The germline V gene encodes CDR1 MNHNY and CDR2 SVGAGI (reference sequence). The ends were cut back, 4 bases at V and 8 bases at J, with 14 bases in the middle. This CDR3 region has 14 residues.

This chain uses TRBV7-2 with TRBJ1-1; D remains ambiguous. The germline V and J ends were trimmed by 3 bases and 3 bases, with 8 bases remaining between them. Germline CDR1 reads SGHTA; CDR2 reads FQGNSA. The CDR3 has 13 residues. The CDR3 nucleotides read TGTGCCAGCAGCTTGAACTTACACACTGAAGCTTTCTTT. Encoded protein: CASSLNLHTEAFF.

This chain joins TRBV28 and TRBJ2-7; the match to TRBD2 covers 8 bases. Trimming at V came to 8 bases and at J to 4 bases, leaving 7 bases not matched to a gene. Germline V gene data show CDR1 as MDHEN and CDR2 as SYDVKM. CDR3 size: 13 residues. Written as DNA, the CDR3 is TGTGCCAGCCGCAATAGCGGGATGTACGAGCAGTACTTC. This sequence encodes CASRNSGMYEQYF.

This clone was observed a handful of times. The rearrangement links TRBV29-1 to TRBJ2-3; 7 bases match TRBD2. The CDR3 spans 15 residues. Germline-derived CDR1 and CDR2 are SQVTM and ANQGSEA. J was trimmed by 2 bases and V by 6 bases; bases with no gene match: 11. In DNA, the CDR3 is TGCAGCGTGAGGCCCATAGCGGGTCTCACAGATACGCAGTATTTT. Its protein is CSVRPIAGLTDTQYF.

In this sample, this clone turned up a few times. This chain joins TRBV7-2 and TRBJ2-7, with 8 bases aligning to TRBD2. CDR1 is SGHTA and CDR2 is FQGNSA in the germline V gene. CDR3 length: 14 residues. Losses at the gene ends were 0 bases for V and 3 bases for J; bases not matched to a gene: 1. The CDR3 loop is CASSLAAGGYEQYF. In DNA, the CDR3 is TGTGCCAGCAGCTTAGCGGCGGGAGGCTACGAGCAGTACTTC.

This rearrangement joins TRBV4-3 to TRBJ1-3, with unresolved D. V was cut by 0 bases and J by 0 bases, with 12 bases left in between. Germline CDR1 and CDR2: LGHNA and YSLEER. This CDR3 has 17 amino acids. In nucleotides, the CDR3 is TGCGCCAGCAGCCAAGAAACAGTACCGTACTCTGGAAACACCATATATTTT. This encodes CASSQETVPYSGNTIYF.